This TCR beta chain was observed in a study of blood T cell repertoires in COVID-19. Study-wide background: PBMCs, B-cell-depleted T cells, or T cells were the source of the cDNA or gDNA that made up the material.

V gave up 3 bases and J gave up 1 base, with 16 bases separating them. Germline V gives CDR1 SGDLS, CDR2 YYNGEE. The CDR3 sequence is 17 residues long. Here immunoSEQ multiplex PCR was the method, and the copy in TCRdb shows in-frame clones only, minus some. The sample has 100,000 to 120,000 clones, about 76% seen once. This sequence was found in a woman in her sixties or seventies with acute or convalescent COVID-19. The sample consisted of peripheral blood. The chain is built from TRBV9 and TRBJ1-4; tentative D call: TRBD1 (5 bases). Here the CDR3 DNA reads TGTGCCAGCAGCGGGGGCCTAGGTGGAGTAACTAATGAAAAACTGTTTTTT. Translating gives CASSGGLGGVTNEKLFF.